The sample holds a few counts of the clone carrying this T cell receptor (beta chain). Its antigen is unknown. The source of the sample is a study of early T cells in non-severe SARS-CoV-2 infection. Study-wide results and limits: Lookups in VDJdb leaned toward anti-spike CD8 responses and missed private and CD4 specificities.

Individually, cDNA molecules had unique molecular identifiers attached to them. TCRdb re-called the 5' RACE reads with MiXCR, one entry per CDR3 protein. Among 75,000 to 100,000 distinct CDR3 sequences listed, 16% were seen once. Germline CDR1 is SEHNR and CDR2 is FQNEAQ (reference sequence). The length of the CDR3 is 16 residues. The V and J ends lost 1 base and 0 bases respectively, with 12 bases between them. Sequencing was carried out using whole blood. This chain uses TRBV7-9 with TRBJ1-1; D is perhaps TRBD1 (6 bases). The TCR originated in an adult who was a healthcare worker with PCR-confirmed SARS-CoV-2 infection or an uninfected control (not recorded which). This chain's CDR3 is CASSLDRVLMNTEAFF. In DNA, the CDR3 is TGTGCCAGCAGCTTAGACAGGGTACTCATGAACACTGAAGCTTTCTTT.